This T cell receptor (beta chain) appears in the sequencing data of a study of T cell responses to AZD1222 COVID-19 vaccine. The germline gives CDR1 MNHEY, CDR2 SMNVEV (reference sequence). The CDR3 extends over 15 amino acids. The trim removed 5 bases at V and 0 bases at J, leaving 4 bases unmatched. This clone occurred a few times. Some clones are missing from TCRdb's copy, which holds only in-frame ones; the method was immunoSEQ multiplex PCR. This repertoire shows approximately 110,000 clones, around 87% found once; its top ten account for 2.5% to 3%. The sample consisted of peripheral blood, taken on day 0 of AZD1222 vaccination. V is TRBV27 and J is TRBJ1-1; TRBD1 agrees at 9 bases. The receptor was derived from an adult in good health. The CDR3 DNA reads TGTGCCAGCAGTACAGGGGGCGGGCTGAACACTGAAGCTTTCTTT. It translates to CASSTGGGLNTEAFF.